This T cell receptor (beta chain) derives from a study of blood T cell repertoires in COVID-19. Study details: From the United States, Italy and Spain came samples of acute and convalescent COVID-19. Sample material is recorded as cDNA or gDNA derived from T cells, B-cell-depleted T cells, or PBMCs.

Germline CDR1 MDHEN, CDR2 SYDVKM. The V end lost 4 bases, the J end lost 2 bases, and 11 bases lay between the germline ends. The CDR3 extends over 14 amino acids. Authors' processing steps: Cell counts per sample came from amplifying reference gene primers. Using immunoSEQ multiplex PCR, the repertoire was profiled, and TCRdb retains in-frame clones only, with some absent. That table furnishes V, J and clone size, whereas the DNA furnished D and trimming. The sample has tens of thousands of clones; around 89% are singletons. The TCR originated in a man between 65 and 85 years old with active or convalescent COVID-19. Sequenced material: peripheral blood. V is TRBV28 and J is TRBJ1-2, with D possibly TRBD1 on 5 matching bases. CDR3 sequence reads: CASSSGTQNYGYTF. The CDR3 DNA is TGTGCCAGCAGTTCCGGGACTCAAAACTATGGCTACACCTTC.